This T cell receptor beta chain stems from a study of T-cell memory formation after mild COVID-19. 5'RACE, which relied on constant-segment primers, yielded TCR alpha and TCR beta cDNA libraries carrying sample barcodes and UMIs. TCRdb ran MiXCR on the 5' RACE reads and lists one entry per CDR3 protein. The sample includes 350,000 to 400,000 distinct CDR3 sequences, under 25% of them seen just once. The CDR3 covers 14 residues. Germline assignment: CDR1 MNHNY and CDR2 SVGAGI (reference sequence). V gave up 5 bases and J gave up 6 bases; unmatched junction bases: 7. The TCR comes from an adult woman who had mild COVID-19 (a few samples of this study predate the infection). Cell type and time point are not known. Sequencing was carried out using PBMCs or a T cell subset sorted from them (not recorded which). The V call is TRBV6-6, the J call TRBJ2-3; 8 positions match TRBD2. For the CDR3, the DNA is TGTGCCAGCAGTACGGGGACTAGAGGGGATACGCAGTATTTT. It is translated as CASSTGTRGDTQYF.